This T cell receptor beta chain was retrieved from a study of T cells in Graves' hyperthyroidism and ophthalmopathy. The authors obtained PBMCs from 10 ml of fresh peripheral blood. Germline values: CDR1 SQVTM, CDR2 ANQGSEA. V was shortened by 5 bases and J by 0 bases, with 10 bases between the two germline ends. The CDR3 spans 13 residues. Using RNA transcripts as the source, TCR beta CDR3 regions were amplified. HTBI primers were used for first-round RT-PCR of the TCR CDR3. TCRdb analysed the multiplex PCR reads with MiXCR anew, one entry per CDR3 protein. This table holds around 350,000 distinct CDR3 sequences, 13% found once.

This sequence originates from a woman between 18 and 30 years old with Graves' hyperthyroidism. The sample consisted of blood. V usage is TRBV29-1 and J usage is TRBJ1-2; D is ambiguous. Here the CDR3 reads CSVRTVANYGYTF. CDR3 bases: TGCAGCGTTAGAACAGTAGCTAACTATGGCTACACCTTC. The full variable domain, rest sourced from reference TRBV29-1 and TRBJ1-2, is SAVISQKPSRDICQRGTSLTIQCQVDSQVTMMFWYRQQPGQSLTLIATANQGSEATYESGFVIDKFPISRPNLTFSTLTVSNMSPEDSSIYLCSVRTVANYGYTFGSGTRLTVV.